The rows below give T cell receptor beta chains drawn from one sample of a study of T cells in Graves' hyperthyroidism and ophthalmopathy. Each CDR3 protein is one row after TCRdb ran MiXCR on the multiplex PCR reads. The repertoire has around 700,000 distinct CDR3 sequences, roughly a third of them found once; the top ten carry less than 35%. Material for sequencing was blood. The source is a woman aged 40 to 50 with Graves' hyperthyroidism. CDR3s include the opening cysteine and the closing phenylalanine or tryptophan. A D gene is named only where the DNA matches it firmly. Part of the rows lack a size; the others show once, few, many or a class for expanded clones.

>.|many|TRBV6-5|TRBJ1-6
TGTGCCAGCAACCGGGTCGTCGGGTCACCCCTCCACTTT
CASNRVVGSPLHF
>TRBD2|.|TRBV13|TRBJ2-7
TGTGCCAGCAGCTTTCGTTCCGGAACGGGGTTAGCGGGAGCGGACTCCTACGAGCAGTACTTC
CASSFRSGTGLAGADSYEQYF
>TRBD1|.|TRBV9|TRBJ1-6
TGTGCCAGCAGTTACCGACAGGGTACCGTCTCCTTCTATAATTCACCCCTCCACTTT
CASSYRQGTVSFYNSPLHF
>.|few|TRBV7-2|TRBJ2-7
TGTGCCAGCAGCACAGGACATATCTACGAGCAGTACTTC
CASSTGHIYEQYF
>.|many|TRBV24-1|TRBJ1-1
TGTGCCACCAGTCCGGGAAACACTGAAGCTTTCTTT
CATSPGNTEAFF
>.|many|TRBV10-3|TRBJ1-2
TGTGCCATCAGTGAGCTTGAACAGCATAACTATGGCTACACCTTC
CAISELEQHNYGYTF
>.|many|TRBV20-1|TRBJ2-5
TGCAGTGTGACTAGCCAAGAGACCCAGTACTTC
CSVTSQETQYF
>TRBD1|.|TRBV7-2|TRBJ1-3
TGTGCCAGCAGCTCCCCGACAGGGGGCTCTGGAAACACCATATATTTT
CASSSPTGGSGNTIYF
>.|many|TRBV2|TRBJ1-1
TGTGCCAGCAGTAACAGGGAAGTGGGTGAAGCTTTCTTT
CASSNREVGEAFF
>TRBD1|many|TRBV12-3/TRBV12-4|TRBJ1-2
TGTGCCAGTAGACAGGGGGCCTATGGCTACACCTTC
CASRQGAYGYTF
>.|many|TRBV18|TRBJ1-3
TGTGCCAGCAGCCCGGGGGCTGGAAACACCATATATTTT
CASSPGAGNTIYF
>.|once|TRBV6-6|TRBJ1-5
TGTGCCAGCAGTTCCACGGGACCCTGGGGTGGTAGCCCCCAGCATTTT
CASSSTGPWGGSPQHF
>.|.|TRBV10-1|TRBJ2-7
TGCGCCAGCAGTCCCCTGGGGGGGCTTCCCTACGAGCAGTACTTC
CASSPLGGLPYEQYF
>TRBD2|.|TRBV19|TRBJ2-5
TGTGCCCAATTCAGCGGGGGGGCGCGAGAGACCCAGTACTTC
CAQFSGGARETQYF
>.|once|TRBV27|TRBJ1-4
TGTGCCAGCCGATTAGGGGAAAAACTGTTTTTT
CASRLGEKLFF
>.|many|TRBV4-1|TRBJ1-6
TGCGCCAGCAGCCAATTGGGTTCACCCCTCCACTTT
CASSQLGSPLHF
>.|.|TRBV15|TRBJ2-3
TGTGCCACCAGCGGGGGGGCCTCAGATACGCAGTATTTT
CATSGGASDTQYF
>TRBD2|many|TRBV10-2|TRBJ2-2
TGCGCCAGCAGTGAAATTCCGGGAGGGGCCGGGGAGCTGTTTTTT
CASSEIPGGAGELFF
>TRBD1|many|TRBV19|TRBJ2-2
TGTGCCAGTCGGAAGGGAACCGGGACAGGGTTTGGGGAGCTGTTTTTT
CASRKGTGTGFGELFF
>.|few|TRBV7-2|TRBJ1-1
TGTGCCAGCAGCGTAGTTACCGGGATTGAAGCTTTCTTT
CASSVVTGIEAFF
>TRBD2|.|TRBV20-1|TRBJ2-5
TGCAGTGCTATGGGGCTAGCGGGGGCTGACGAGACCCAGTACTTC
CSAMGLAGADETQYF
>TRBD1|many|TRBV6-5|TRBJ2-5
TGTGCCAGCAGTTATGGGACAGTCTCAGCGGAGACCCAGTACTTC
CASSYGTVSAETQYF
>TRBD2|.|TRBV10-3|TRBJ2-5
TGTGCCAGCAGACGTACGCTCCTAGCGGGAGAGCGGGAGACCCAGTACTTC
CASRRTLLAGERETQYF
>TRBD1|.|TRBV6-5|TRBJ2-7
TGTGCCAGCAGTTACTCGCAGGGGGCGCAGGACGAGCAGTACTTC
CASSYSQGAQDEQYF
>.|.|TRBV19|TRBJ2-7
TGTGCCAGTAAAGTCGGGCAGGGGACCTACGAGCAGTACTTC
CASKVGQGTYEQYF
>.|.|TRBV15|TRBJ1-2
TGTGCCACCAGCAGAGATCTCAGCCTAGCCTATGGCTACACCTTC
CATSRDLSLAYGYTF
>.|few|TRBV4-1|TRBJ1-1
TGCGCCAGCAGCCACCCCGGGAGGGTCGACACTGAAGCTTTCTTT
CASSHPGRVDTEAFF
>TRBD1|.|TRBV2|TRBJ1-1
TGTGCCAGCTCACGGGACAGTGGGGGGACTGAAGCTTTCTTT
CASSRDSGGTEAFF
>.|many|TRBV14|TRBJ1-2
TGTGCCAGCAGCCAATCGCGGAGCTATGGCTACACCTTC
CASSQSRSYGYTF
>.|many|TRBV20-1|TRBJ1-4
TGCAGTGCTAGGACAGCCCTTAATGAAAAACTGTTTTTT
CSARTALNEKLFF
>TRBD2|.|TRBV7-9|TRBJ2-7
TGTGCCAGCAGTCCCGGGGGGAGGGGTGTCTACGAGCAGTACTTC
CASSPGGRGVYEQYF
>.|.|TRBV30|TRBJ1-2
TGTGCCTGGAGTGTTTTAAGGGAGGCCGGCTACACCTTC
CAWSVLREAGYTF
>TRBD1|.|TRBV10-2|TRBJ1-1
TGCGCCAGCAGGGACCCGGGACAGGGAGATCGAGGAGCTTTCTTT
CASRDPGQGDRGAFF
>TRBD1|few|TRBV19|TRBJ1-1
TGTGCCAGTAGTATTAGTGGGACAGGGGGCTCGATTGAAGCTTTCTTT
CASSISGTGGSIEAFF
>TRBD1|many|TRBV14|TRBJ1-2
TGTGCCAGCAGCCAAGAGACAGGGGGAGGCTACACCTTC
CASSQETGGGYTF
>.|few|TRBV14|TRBJ1-2
TGTGCCAGCAGCCAAGAATCCGGGGCTAACTATGGCTACACCTTC
CASSQESGANYGYTF
>.|few|TRBV10-3|TRBJ1-4
TGTGCCAGCAGCCAAGACATTCGTAATGAAAAACTGTTTTTT
CASSQDIRNEKLFF
>TRBD1|many|TRBV9|TRBJ1-5
TGTGCCAGCAGCGCCGGGACAGGGTTCGGTCAGCCCCAGCATTTT
CASSAGTGFGQPQHF
>.|.|TRBV5-6|TRBJ1-6
TGTGCCAGCAGCTTGGCCCGGGTAATGAATTCACCCCTCCACTTT
CASSLARVMNSPLHF
>.|.|TRBV6-1|TRBJ1-1
TGTGCCAGCAGTGAATCTCAGACTAAAGGCCCCTTGGGAATCATGAACACTGAAGCTTTCTTT
CASSESQTKGPLGIMNTEAFF
>.|few|TRBV6-2/TRBV6-3|TRBJ1-2
TGTGCCAGCAGTGAATGGGGCTTCTATGGCTACACCTTC
CASSEWGFYGYTF
>TRBD1|.|TRBV7-2|TRBJ2-7
TGTGCCAGCAGCCAATTCCCGGGACAGTCCTACGAGCAGTACTTC
CASSQFPGQSYEQYF
>TRBD2|many|TRBV2|TRBJ2-5
TGTGCCAGCAGGGAGTTCGGGAGGGCCGGGGAGACCCAGTACTTC
CASREFGRAGETQYF
>.|many|TRBV2|TRBJ2-7
TGTGCCAGCAGTGAAGGACAGCTACTCTCCTACGAGCAGTACTTC
CASSEGQLLSYEQYF
>.|few|TRBV4-1|TRBJ1-2
TGCGCCAGCAGCCAAGAGGACCCCCAACGGGGACTTTATGGCTACACCTTC
CASSQEDPQRGLYGYTF
>.|many|TRBV20-1|TRBJ1-5
TGCAGTGCCAATCCGGGACAAGGCAATCAGCCCCAGCATTTT
CSANPGQGNQPQHF
>TRBD2|many|TRBV20-1|TRBJ2-5
TGCAGTGCCGCGGGGGGGAGTAGGGAGACCCAGTACTTC
CSAAGGSRETQYF